This T cell receptor beta chain was captured in a study of CD4 T cells in relation to SARS-CoV-2 and coronaviruses. Across the study: ViraFEST: approximately ten-day antigen culture of PBMCs, then TCR beta CDR3 sequencing. Whole-study results and caveats: SARS-CoV-2-driven expansion was significantly weaker in crossreactive than monoreactive clones.

The method was immunoSEQ multiplex PCR; TCRdb's version includes in-frame clones alone and lacks a portion of them. The data show some 26,000 clones, 74% seen once. Per the germline V gene, CDR1 is MNHEY and CDR2 is SVGEGT. The CDR3 is 15 residues long. V was pared by 2 bases and J by 2 bases, with 11 bases between. Unexposed donor CD4+ T cells date from 2011-2018, before the COVID-19 pandemic. CD4+ T cells were isolated from the cells after around 11 days of culture. As cell numbers allowed, unexposed-donor CD4+ T cells faced SARS-CoV-2 S/N and four cold-coronavirus spikes. Half the medium was replaced with IL-2 medium on days 3 and 7. Regarding this clone: Its antigen remains unidentified.

This chain uses TRBV6-2 or TRBV6-3 with TRBJ2-3; D ambiguous. The sequence derives from a human donor in good health. The sample was CD4+ T cells from PBMCs, cultured in vitro. This CDR3 is CASSYRGDFTDTQYF. Here the CDR3 DNA reads TGTGCCAGCAGTTACCGAGGCGACTTCACAGATACGCAGTATTTT.